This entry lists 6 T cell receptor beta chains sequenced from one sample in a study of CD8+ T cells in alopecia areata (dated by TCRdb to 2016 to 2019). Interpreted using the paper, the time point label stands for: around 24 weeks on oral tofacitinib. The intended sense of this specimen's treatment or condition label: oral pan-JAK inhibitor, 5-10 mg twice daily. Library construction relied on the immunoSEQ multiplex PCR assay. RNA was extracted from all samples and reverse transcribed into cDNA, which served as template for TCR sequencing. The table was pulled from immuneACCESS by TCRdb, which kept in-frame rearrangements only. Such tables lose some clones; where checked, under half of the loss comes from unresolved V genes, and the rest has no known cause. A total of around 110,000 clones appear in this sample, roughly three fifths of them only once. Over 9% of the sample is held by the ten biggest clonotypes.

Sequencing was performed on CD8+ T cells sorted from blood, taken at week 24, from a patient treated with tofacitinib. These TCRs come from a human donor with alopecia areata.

The CDR3 bases are TGTGCCAGTAGTCCCGGACAGTTCTCCTACGAGCAGTACTTC. This gives the protein CASSPGQFSYEQYF. V gene TRBV19 combines with J gene TRBJ2-7; tentatively, D is TRBD1 (6 bases). This CDR3 region has 14 residues. Germline lookup yields CDR1 LNHDA and CDR2 SQIVND (reference sequence). With 5 bases removed from V and 0 bases from J, the gap between germline ends came to 11 bases.

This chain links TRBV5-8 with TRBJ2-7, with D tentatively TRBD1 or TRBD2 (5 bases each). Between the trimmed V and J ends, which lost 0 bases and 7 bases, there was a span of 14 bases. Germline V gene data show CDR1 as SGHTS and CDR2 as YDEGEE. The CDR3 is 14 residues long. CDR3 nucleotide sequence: TGTGCCAGCAGCTTGGTACGGGACGGCGAGGAGCAGTACTTC. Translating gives CASSLVRDGEEQYF. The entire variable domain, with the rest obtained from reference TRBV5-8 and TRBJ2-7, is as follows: EAGVTQSPTHLIKTRGQQATLRCSPISGHTSVYWYQQALGLGLQFLLWYDEGEERNRGNFPPRFSGRQFPNYSSELNVNALELEDSALYLCASSLVRDGEEQYFGPGTRLTVT.

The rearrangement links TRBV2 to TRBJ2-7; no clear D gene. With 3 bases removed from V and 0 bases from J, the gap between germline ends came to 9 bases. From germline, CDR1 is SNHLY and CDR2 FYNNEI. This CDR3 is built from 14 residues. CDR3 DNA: TGTGCCAGCAGTGAGGCTACGGCCTCCTACGAGCAGTACTTC. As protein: CASSEATASYEQYF.

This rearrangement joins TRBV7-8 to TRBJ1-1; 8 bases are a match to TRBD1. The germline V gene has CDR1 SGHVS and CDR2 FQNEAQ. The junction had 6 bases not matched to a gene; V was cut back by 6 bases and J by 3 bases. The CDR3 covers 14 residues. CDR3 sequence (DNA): TGTGCCAGCAGTTTCGGGACAGGAGACACTGAAGCTTTCTTT. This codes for CASSFGTGDTEAFF.

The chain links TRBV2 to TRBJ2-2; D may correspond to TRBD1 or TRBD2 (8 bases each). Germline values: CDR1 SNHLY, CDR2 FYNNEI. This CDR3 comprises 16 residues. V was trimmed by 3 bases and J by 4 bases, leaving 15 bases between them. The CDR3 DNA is TGTGCCAGCAGTGACGGGGGGGACAGGATCACCGGGGAGCTGTTTTTT. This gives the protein CASSDGGDRITGELFF.

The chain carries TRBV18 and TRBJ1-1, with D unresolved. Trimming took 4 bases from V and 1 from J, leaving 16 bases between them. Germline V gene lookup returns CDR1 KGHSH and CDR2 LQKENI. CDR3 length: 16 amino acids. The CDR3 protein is CASSQYQPGRNTEAFF. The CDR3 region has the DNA TGTGCCAGCTCACAGTACCAACCGGGGAGGAACACTGAAGCTTTCTTT.